A selection of T cell receptor beta chains follows, all from one sample in a study of T-cell memory formation after mild COVID-19. One entry per CDR3 protein results from TCRdb running MiXCR on the 5' RACE reads. The sample holds about 350,000 distinct CDR3 sequences; about an eighth are singletons and the top ten take 22%. Sequencing was done on a sample of PBMCs or a T cell subset sorted from them (not recorded which). The receptor source for this set is a man aged 18-30 years who had mild COVID-19 (a few samples of this study predate the infection). Cell type and time point are not known. Each CDR3 is given with its conserved first and last residue. Each record gives: CDR3 length, J gene, D gene, V gene, clone size, CDR3 protein, CDR3 DNA. The D gene is left open where the match is weak. For some rows the clone size is stated as once, few or many, or as a class when expanded; others skip it.

length: 18
J: TRBJ2-6
D: TRBD1
V: TRBV30
size: once
CDR3: CAWSVGTGGSSGANVLTF
DNA: TGTGCCTGGAGTGTTGGGACAGGAGGGAGCTCTGGGGCCAACGTCCTGACTTTC

length: 13
J: TRBJ2-1
D: TRBD1
V: TRBV11-2
size: -
CDR3: CASSVQGRDEQFF
DNA: TGTGCCAGCAGCGTACAGGGGCGGGATGAGCAGTTCTTC

length: 13
J: TRBJ1-1
D: -
V: TRBV7-9
size: -
CDR3: CASSLESHTEAFF
DNA: TGTGCCAGCAGCTTAGAGTCCCACACTGAAGCTTTCTTT

length: 13
J: TRBJ2-1
D: -
V: TRBV5-4
size: -
CDR3: CASAVEEDTEQFF
DNA: TGTGCCAGCGCCGTGGAGGAAGATACTGAGCAGTTCTTC

length: 14
J: TRBJ2-7
D: -
V: TRBV6-5
size: -
CDR3: CASSYSVVSYEQYF
DNA: TGTGCCAGCAGTTACTCGGTCGTCTCCTACGAGCAGTACTTC

length: 16
J: TRBJ2-2
D: -
V: TRBV5-6
size: -
CDR3: CASSLAAKGHTGELFF
DNA: TGTGCCAGCAGCTTGGCGGCCAAGGGGCACACCGGGGAGCTGTTTTTT

length: 17
J: TRBJ2-1
D: TRBD2
V: TRBV24-1
size: -
CDR3: CATSEGTSGGSYNEQFF
DNA: TGTGCCACCAGTGAGGGGACTAGCGGGGGCTCCTACAATGAGCAGTTCTTC

length: 14
J: TRBJ2-1
D: TRBD1
V: TRBV5-1
size: many
CDR3: CASSSDRVYNEQFF
DNA: TGCGCCAGCAGCTCGGACAGGGTATACAATGAGCAGTTCTTC

length: 15
J: TRBJ2-2
D: -
V: TRBV3-1
size: few
CDR3: CASSQRVRGTGELFF
DNA: TGTGCCAGCAGCCAGAGAGTCCGGGGCACCGGGGAGCTGTTTTTT

length: 12
J: TRBJ2-2
D: -
V: TRBV4-3
size: few
CDR3: CAYSPGSGELFF
DNA: TGCGCCTACTCACCGGGGTCCGGGGAGCTGTTTTTT

length: 13
J: TRBJ1-1
D: -
V: TRBV29-1
size: -
CDR3: CSVNGLPGTEAFF
DNA: TGCAGCGTTAATGGGCTCCCGGGCACTGAAGCTTTCTTT

length: 14
J: TRBJ1-1
D: -
V: TRBV18
size: -
CDR3: CASSPTTGNTEAFF
DNA: TGTGCCAGCTCACCTACAACAGGGAACACTGAAGCTTTCTTT

length: 16
J: TRBJ2-3
D: -
V: TRBV5-6
size: -
CDR3: CASSPYGGPRTDTQYF
DNA: TGTGCCAGCAGCCCATACGGGGGACCACGCACAGATACGCAGTATTTT

length: 15
J: TRBJ2-3
D: TRBD2
V: TRBV7-3
size: -
CDR3: CASSFTSGGANTQYF
DNA: TGTGCCAGCAGCTTCACTAGCGGGGGGGCAAATACGCAGTATTTT

length: 13
J: TRBJ2-3
D: TRBD2
V: TRBV19
size: -
CDR3: CATRTSGRDTQYF
DNA: TGTGCCACGAGGACTAGCGGGCGAGATACGCAGTATTTT

length: 14
J: TRBJ2-4
D: -
V: TRBV19
size: -
CDR3: CASSIVGTRGIQYF
DNA: TGTGCCAGTAGTATAGTAGGCACCAGAGGCATTCAGTACTTC

length: 15
J: TRBJ2-3
D: TRBD2
V: TRBV7-2
size: few
CDR3: CASSFGLAGTDTQYF
DNA: TGTGCCAGCAGCTTCGGACTAGCGGGCACAGATACGCAGTATTTT

length: 14
J: TRBJ2-5
D: -
V: TRBV7-2
size: -
CDR3: CASSQDFWEETQYF
DNA: TGTGCCAGCAGCCAAGATTTCTGGGAAGAGACCCAGTACTTC

length: 18
J: TRBJ2-1
D: TRBD2
V: TRBV5-5
size: -
CDR3: CASSLVFGGLAARNEQFF
DNA: TGTGCCAGCAGCTTGGTGTTCGGTGGACTAGCGGCGAGGAATGAGCAGTTCTTC

length: 15
J: TRBJ2-1
D: TRBD1
V: TRBV28
size: few
CDR3: CASTLVPGGSFEQFF
DNA: TGTGCCAGCACTTTGGTCCCAGGGGGCAGCTTTGAGCAGTTCTTC

length: 14
J: TRBJ1-1
D: -
V: TRBV10-3
size: few
CDR3: CAISELGGVTEAFF
DNA: TGTGCCATCAGTGAATTAGGAGGGGTCACTGAAGCTTTCTTT

length: 14
J: TRBJ1-2
D: -
V: TRBV2
size: few
CDR3: CASGGTVANYGYTF
DNA: TGTGCCAGCGGGGGAACAGTTGCTAACTATGGCTACACCTTC

length: 15
J: TRBJ2-5
D: TRBD2
V: TRBV7-9
size: -
CDR3: CASSLRLSGAETQYF
DNA: TGTGCCAGCAGCTTAAGGCTCAGCGGGGCCGAGACCCAGTACTTC

length: 15
J: TRBJ2-6
D: -
V: TRBV5-1
size: -
CDR3: CASSSDGSGANVLTF
DNA: TGCGCCAGCAGCTCAGACGGGTCTGGGGCCAACGTCCTGACTTTC